Listed below are T cell receptor beta chains from one sample, sequenced in a study of T cells in Graves' hyperthyroidism and ophthalmopathy. One entry per CDR3 protein results from TCRdb running MiXCR on the multiplex PCR reads. The sample records under 400,000 distinct CDR3 sequences, over 15% being singletons. Sequencing input: blood. Every receptor here comes from a woman between 35 and 50 years old with Graves' ophthalmopathy. Both conserved end residues are part of each CDR3. The D gene is left open where the match is weak. A row's size may be missing; if present it is once, few, many or a size class.

D,J,size,V,CDR3,DNA
-,TRBJ2-4,many,TRBV28,CASEGRKNIQYF,TGTGCCAGCGAAGGGCGCAAAAACATTCAGTACTTC
-,TRBJ1-6,-,TRBV28,CANSLLREQYNSPLPF,TGTGCCAACAGTCTCCTGCGTGAGCAGTATAATTCACCCCTCCCCTTT
-,TRBJ2-5,many,TRBV28,CASSLARGGESQETQYF,TGTGCCAGCAGTTTGGCGAGGGGCGGAGAAAGCCAAGAGACCCAGTACTTC
-,TRBJ2-7,many,TRBV13,CASSLGQSLAYEQYF,TGTGCCAGCAGCTTAGGACAGAGCCTTGCCTACGAGCAGTACTTC
TRBD2,TRBJ2-7,many,TRBV6-2/TRBV6-3,CASSYTVAGGTYEQYF,TGTGCCAGCAGTTACACCGTAGCGGGAGGTACCTACGAGCAGTACTTC
-,TRBJ1-1,many,TRBV6-1,CASSEEGGGATEAFF,TGTGCCAGCAGTGAAGAGGGAGGGGGGGCCACTGAAGCTTTCTTT
TRBD2,TRBJ2-2,many,TRBV19,CASSESGLAGPTGELFF,TGTGCCAGTAGTGAATCGGGACTAGCGGGCCCCACCGGGGAGCTGTTTTTT
-,TRBJ1-2,many,TRBV29-1,CSVETEHGYTF,TGCAGCGTTGAAACCGAGCATGGCTACACCTTC
-,TRBJ2-7,many,TRBV10-3,CAIMSDTSYEQYF,TGTGCCATCATGAGCGACACTTCCTACGAGCAGTACTTC
-,TRBJ2-7,many,TRBV6-5,CASRGLSYEQYF,TGTGCCAGCAGGGGATTGTCCTACGAGCAGTACTTC
-,TRBJ2-5,-,TRBV10-3,CAISEQIGGDRETQYF,TGTGCCATCAGTGAGCAAATAGGGGGTGACCGGGAGACCCAGTACTTC
-,TRBJ2-7,many,TRBV5-1,CASSPGQRASSYEQYF,TGCGCCAGCAGCCCTGGTCAGCGGGCTAGCTCCTACGAGCAGTACTTC